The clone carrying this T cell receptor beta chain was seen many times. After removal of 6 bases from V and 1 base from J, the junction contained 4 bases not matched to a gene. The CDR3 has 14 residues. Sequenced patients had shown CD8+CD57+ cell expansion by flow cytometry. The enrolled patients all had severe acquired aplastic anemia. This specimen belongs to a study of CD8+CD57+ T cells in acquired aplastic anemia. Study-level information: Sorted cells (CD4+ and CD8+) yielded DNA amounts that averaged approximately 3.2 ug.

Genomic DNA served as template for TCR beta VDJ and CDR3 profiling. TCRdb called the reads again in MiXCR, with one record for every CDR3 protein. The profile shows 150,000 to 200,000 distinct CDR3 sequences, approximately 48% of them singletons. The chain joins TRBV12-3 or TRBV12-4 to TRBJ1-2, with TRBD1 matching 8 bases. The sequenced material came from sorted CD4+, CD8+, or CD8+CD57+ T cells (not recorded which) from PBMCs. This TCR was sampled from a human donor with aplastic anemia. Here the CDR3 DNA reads TGTGCCAGCAGCCTCACAGGGGGTAACTATGGCTACACCTTC. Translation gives CASSLTGGNYGYTF.